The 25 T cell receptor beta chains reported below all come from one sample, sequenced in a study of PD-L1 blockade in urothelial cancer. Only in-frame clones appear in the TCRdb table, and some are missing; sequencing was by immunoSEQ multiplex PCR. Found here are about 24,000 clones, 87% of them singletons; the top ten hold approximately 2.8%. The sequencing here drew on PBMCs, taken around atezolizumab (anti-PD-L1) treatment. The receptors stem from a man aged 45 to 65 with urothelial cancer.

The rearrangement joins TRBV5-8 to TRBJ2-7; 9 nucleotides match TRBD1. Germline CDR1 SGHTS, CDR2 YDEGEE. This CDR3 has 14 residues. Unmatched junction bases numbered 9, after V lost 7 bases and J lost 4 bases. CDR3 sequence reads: CASPDRDRAYEQYF. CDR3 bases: TGTGCCAGCCCTGACCGGGACAGGGCTTACGAGCAGTACTTC.

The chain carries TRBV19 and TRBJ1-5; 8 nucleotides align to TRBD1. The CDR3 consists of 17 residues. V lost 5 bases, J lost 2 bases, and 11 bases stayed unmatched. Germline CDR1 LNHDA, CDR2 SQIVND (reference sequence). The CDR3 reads CASSGGGTGRGNQPQHF. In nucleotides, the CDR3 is TGTGCCAGTAGTGGGGGGGGGACAGGAAGAGGCAATCAGCCCCAGCATTTT.

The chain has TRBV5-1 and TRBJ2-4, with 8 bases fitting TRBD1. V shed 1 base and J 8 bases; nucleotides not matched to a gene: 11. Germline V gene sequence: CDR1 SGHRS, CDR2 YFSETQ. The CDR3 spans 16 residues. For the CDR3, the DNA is TGCGCCAGCAGCTTGTCCGGACAGGGTGGTTTTCACATTCAGTACTTC. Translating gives CASSLSGQGGFHIQYF.

The CDR3 here is CASSDQTIGGGIGTQYF. The CDR3 coding sequence is TGCGCCAGCAGTGATCAAACAATCGGGGGGGGAATTGGTACGCAGTATTTT. The J gene is TRBJ2-3, the V gene TRBV10-1; 8 nucleotides match TRBD2. Germline CDR1 reads WNHNN; CDR2 reads SYGVQD (reference sequence). Trimming took 3 bases from V and 8 from J; bases not matched to a gene: 16. CDR3 length equals 17 residues.

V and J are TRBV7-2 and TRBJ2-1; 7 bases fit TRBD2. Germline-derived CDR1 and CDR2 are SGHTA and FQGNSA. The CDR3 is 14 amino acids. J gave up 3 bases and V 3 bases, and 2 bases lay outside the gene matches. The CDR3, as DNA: TGTGCCAGCAGCTTTTTAGCGGGCTACAATGAGCAGTTCTTC. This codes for CASSFLAGYNEQFF.

The CDR3 DNA reads as TGTGCCAGCAGGAGGGCCCACTCTGGGGCCAACGTCCTGACTTTC. Protein product: CASRRAHSGANVLTF. This chain connects TRBV2 to TRBJ2-6; maybe TRBD2 (5 bases). V was shortened by 6 bases and J by 0 bases, with 9 bases between the two germline ends. The CDR3 has 15 amino acids. Germline CDR1 reads SNHLY; CDR2 reads FYNNEI.

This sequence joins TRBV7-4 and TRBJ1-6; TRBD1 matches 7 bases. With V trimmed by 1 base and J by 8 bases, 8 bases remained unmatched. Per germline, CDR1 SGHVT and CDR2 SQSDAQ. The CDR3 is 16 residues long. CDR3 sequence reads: CASSLDIGGKDSPLHF. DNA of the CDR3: TGTGCCAGCAGCTTAGATATAGGGGGCAAGGATTCACCCCTCCACTTT.

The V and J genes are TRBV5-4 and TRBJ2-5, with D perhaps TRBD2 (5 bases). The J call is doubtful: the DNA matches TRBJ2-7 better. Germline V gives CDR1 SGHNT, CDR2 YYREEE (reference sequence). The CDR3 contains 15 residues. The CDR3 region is CASSLAGMTEYEQYF. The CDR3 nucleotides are TGTGCCAGCAGCTTGGCCGGGATGACGGAATACGAGCAGTACTTC.

CDR3 DNA: TGCGCCAGCAGCCCGAGTGGGGGGGCCACAGATACGCAGTATTTT. The encoded protein is CASSPSGGATDTQYF. The J gene is TRBJ2-3, the V gene TRBV5-1; D is perhaps TRBD2 (7 bases). CDR1 is SGHRS and CDR2 is YFSETQ in the germline V gene. V lost 4 bases and J lost 2, with 14 bases in between. This CDR3 has 15 amino acids.

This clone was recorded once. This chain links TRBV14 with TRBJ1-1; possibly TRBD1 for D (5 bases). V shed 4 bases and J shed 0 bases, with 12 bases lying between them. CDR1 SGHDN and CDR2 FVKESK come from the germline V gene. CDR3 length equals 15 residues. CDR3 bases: TGTGCCAGCAGCCGAGACAGAATCATGAACACTGAAGCTTTCTTT. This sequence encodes CASSRDRIMNTEAFF.

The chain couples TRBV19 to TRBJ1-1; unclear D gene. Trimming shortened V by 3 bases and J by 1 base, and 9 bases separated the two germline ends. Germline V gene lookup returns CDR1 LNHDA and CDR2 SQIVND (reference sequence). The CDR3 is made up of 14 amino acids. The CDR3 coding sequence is TGTGCCAGTAGTATTGAGCGGGGGAACACTGAAGCTTTCTTT. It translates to CASSIERGNTEAFF.

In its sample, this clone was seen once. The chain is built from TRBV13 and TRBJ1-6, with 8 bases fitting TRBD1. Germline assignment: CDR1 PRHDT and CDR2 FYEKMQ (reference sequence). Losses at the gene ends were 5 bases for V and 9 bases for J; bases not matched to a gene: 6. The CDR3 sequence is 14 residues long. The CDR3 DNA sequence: TGTGCCAGCAGCCAACAGGGGGTCAGTTCACCCCTCCACTTT. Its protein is CASSQQGVSSPLHF.

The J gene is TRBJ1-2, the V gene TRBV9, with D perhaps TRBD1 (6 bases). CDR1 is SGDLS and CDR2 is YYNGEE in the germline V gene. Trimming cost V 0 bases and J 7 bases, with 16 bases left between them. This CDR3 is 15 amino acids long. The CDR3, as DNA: TGTGCCAGCAGCGTAGACGGGACACCGGGTCGTGGCTACACCTTC. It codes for CASSVDGTPGRGYTF.

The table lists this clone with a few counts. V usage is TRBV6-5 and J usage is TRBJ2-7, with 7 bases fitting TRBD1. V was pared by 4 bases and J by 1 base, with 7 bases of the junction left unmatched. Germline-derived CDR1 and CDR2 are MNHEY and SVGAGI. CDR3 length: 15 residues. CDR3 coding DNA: TGTGCCAGCAGTTCCCCCGGGACAGCATCCTACGAGCAGTACTTC. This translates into CASSSPGTASYEQYF.

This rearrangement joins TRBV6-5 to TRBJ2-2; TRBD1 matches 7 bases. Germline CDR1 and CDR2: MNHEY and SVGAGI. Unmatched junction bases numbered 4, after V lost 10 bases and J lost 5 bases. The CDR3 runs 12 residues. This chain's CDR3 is CATTQGTGELFF. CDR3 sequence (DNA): TGTGCCACCACACAGGGGACCGGGGAGCTGTTTTTT.

CDR3 nucleotides: TGTGCCAGTAGTATTGGACTTATCACAGATACGCAGTATTTT. Its protein is CASSIGLITDTQYF. V usage is TRBV19 and J usage is TRBJ2-3, with D possibly matching TRBD2 (5 bases). This CDR3 contains 14 residues. The germline V gene has CDR1 LNHDA and CDR2 SQIVND (reference sequence). V was trimmed by 3 bases and J by 2 bases, leaving 9 bases between them.

Written as DNA, the CDR3 is TGTGCCATCAGGGGACAGGAGCATCTGGGGACTGAAGCTTTCTTT. Amino acids: CAIRGQEHLGTEAFF. This chain links TRBV10-3 with TRBJ1-1; 8 nucleotides line up with TRBD1. V was clipped by 6 bases and J by 5 bases; unmatched bases: 11. The CDR3 length is 15 residues. The germline CDR1 and CDR2 sequences are ENHRY and SYGVKD.

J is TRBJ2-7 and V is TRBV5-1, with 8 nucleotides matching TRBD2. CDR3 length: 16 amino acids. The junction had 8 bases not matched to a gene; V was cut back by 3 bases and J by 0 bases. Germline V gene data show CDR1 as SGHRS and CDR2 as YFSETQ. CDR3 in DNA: TGCGCCAGCAGCTCAACTAGCGGTAGCAGCTCCTACGAGCAGTACTTC. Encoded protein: CASSSTSGSSSYEQYF.

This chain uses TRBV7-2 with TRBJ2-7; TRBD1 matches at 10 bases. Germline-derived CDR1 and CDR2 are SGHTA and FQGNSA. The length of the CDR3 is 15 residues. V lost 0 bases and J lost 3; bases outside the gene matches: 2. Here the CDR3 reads CASSLAGQGDYEQYF. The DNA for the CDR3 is TGTGCCAGCAGCTTAGCCGGACAGGGGGACTACGAGCAGTACTTC.

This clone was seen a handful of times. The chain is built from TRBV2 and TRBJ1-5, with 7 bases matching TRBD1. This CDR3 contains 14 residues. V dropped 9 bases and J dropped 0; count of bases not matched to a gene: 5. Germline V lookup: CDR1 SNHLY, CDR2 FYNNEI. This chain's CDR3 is CASGTAYSNQPQHF. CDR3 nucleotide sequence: TGTGCCAGTGGGACAGCGTATAGCAATCAGCCCCAGCATTTT.

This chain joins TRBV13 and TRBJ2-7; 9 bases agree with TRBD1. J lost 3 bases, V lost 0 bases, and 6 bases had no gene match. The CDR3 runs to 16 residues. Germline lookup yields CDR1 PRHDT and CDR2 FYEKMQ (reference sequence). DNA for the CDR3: TGTGCCAGCAGCTTAGGTCTTGAGACAGGGGGCTACGAGCAGTACTTC. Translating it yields CASSLGLETGGYEQYF.

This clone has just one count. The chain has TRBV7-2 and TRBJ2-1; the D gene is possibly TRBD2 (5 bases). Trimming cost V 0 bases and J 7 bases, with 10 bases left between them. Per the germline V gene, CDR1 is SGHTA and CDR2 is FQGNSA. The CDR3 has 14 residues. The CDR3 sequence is CASSLAGVRNEQFF. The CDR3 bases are TGTGCCAGCAGCTTAGCGGGAGTTCGGAATGAGCAGTTCTTC.

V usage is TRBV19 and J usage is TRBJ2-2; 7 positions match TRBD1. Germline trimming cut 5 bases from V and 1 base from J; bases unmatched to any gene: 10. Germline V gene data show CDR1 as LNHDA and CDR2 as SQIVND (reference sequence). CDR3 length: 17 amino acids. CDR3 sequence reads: CASSPSNRGRNTGELFF. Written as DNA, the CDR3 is TGTGCCAGTAGTCCCTCAAACAGGGGCCGGAACACCGGGGAGCTGTTTTTT.

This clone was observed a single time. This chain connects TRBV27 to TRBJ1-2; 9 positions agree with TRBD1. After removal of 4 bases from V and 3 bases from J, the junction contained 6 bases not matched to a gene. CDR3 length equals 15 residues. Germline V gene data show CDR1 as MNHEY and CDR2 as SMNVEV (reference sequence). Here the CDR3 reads CASSSGTGRHYGYTF. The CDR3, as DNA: TGTGCCAGCAGTTCCGGGACAGGGAGACACTATGGCTACACCTTC.

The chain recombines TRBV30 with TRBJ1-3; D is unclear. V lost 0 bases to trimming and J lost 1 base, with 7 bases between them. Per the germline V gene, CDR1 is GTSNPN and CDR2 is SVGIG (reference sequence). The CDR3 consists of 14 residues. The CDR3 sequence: CAWSVLGSGNTIYF. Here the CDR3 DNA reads TGTGCCTGGAGTGTACTAGGTTCTGGAAACACCATATATTTT.